Listed below are T cell receptor beta chains from one sample, sequenced in a study of blood T cell repertoires in COVID-19. Measured with immunoSEQ multiplex PCR; TCRdb has only the in-frame clones, and not every one. The repertoire holds just over 300,000 clones, with about nine tenths as singletons. Sequenced: PBMCs or T cells enriched from blood (not recorded which). The source of these receptors is a man between 25 and 39 years old who had recovered from COVID-19. Each CDR3 is given with its conserved first and last residue. D genes are given only for firm matches. Clone size is stated in some rows and not others, as once, few, many or a class when expanded.

TRBV2	TRBJ2-7	TRBD1	NA	CASRGDRYYEQYF	TGTGCCAGCAGGGGGGACAGGTACTACGAGCAGTACTTC
TRBV18	TRBJ2-5	NA	once	CASSLNGRETQYF	TGTGCCAGCTCACTTAATGGGCGAGAGACCCAGTACTTC
TRBV6-5	TRBJ1-5	TRBD1	NA	CASRKWTGGNQPQHF	TGTGCCAGCAGGAAATGGACAGGGGGCAATCAGCCCCAGCATTTT
TRBV4-1	TRBJ1-2	NA	NA	CASSHIGEVGGYTF	TGCGCCAGCAGCCACATAGGGGAAGTGGGGGGCTACACCTTC
TRBV30	TRBJ1-3	NA	once	CAWSGPKRGNTIYF	TGTGCCTGGAGCGGTCCTAAGCGGGGAAACACCATATATTTT
TRBV2	TRBJ2-2	TRBD1	NA	CASRGTGNTGELFF	TGTGCCAGCAGGGGGACAGGGAACACCGGGGAGCTGTTTTTT
TRBV11-2	TRBJ1-4	NA	NA	CASSLGGGQPDEKLFF	TGTGCCAGCAGCTTAGGAGGTGGACAGCCTGATGAAAAACTGTTTTTT
TRBV28	TRBJ2-1	NA	NA	CASTRRSTEQFF	TGTGCCAGCACCCGCCGGAGTACTGAGCAGTTCTTC
TRBV7-6	TRBJ2-5	TRBD1	NA	CASSNRQGGEETQYF	TGTGCCAGCAGCAACAGACAGGGTGGAGAAGAGACCCAGTACTTC
TRBV19	TRBJ1-5	NA	NA	CASSTSSWRAESNQPQHF	TGTGCCAGTAGTACGTCCTCCTGGCGGGCAGAAAGCAATCAGCCCCAGCATTTT
TRBV19	TRBJ1-1	NA	NA	CATTNRRAPRTEAFF	TGTGCCACCACCAATCGGAGGGCCCCACGCACTGAAGCTTTCTTT
TRBV2	TRBJ1-5	NA	NA	CASSASVGGTQPQHF	TGTGCCAGCAGTGCCTCGGTGGGGGGGACTCAGCCCCAGCATTTT
TRBV29-1	TRBJ1-2	NA	NA	CSVVSSAYYGYTF	TGCAGCGTTGTCTCATCCGCGTACTATGGCTACACCTTC
TRBV29-1	TRBJ2-2	TRBD1	NA	CSGNPGGTGELFF	TGCAGCGGAAACCCAGGGGGCACCGGGGAGCTGTTTTTT
TRBV3-1/TRBV3-2	TRBJ1-2	TRBD1	NA	CASSLGQSYIGYTF	TGTGCCAGCAGCCTGGGACAGTCCTACATTGGCTACACCTTC
TRBV6-5	TRBJ1-1	NA	NA	CASRYFGQRNTEAFF	TGTGCCAGCAGATACTTCGGACAGAGGAACACTGAAGCTTTCTTT
TRBV6-1	TRBJ1-5	NA	few	CASSEERARGNQPQHF	TGTGCCAGCAGTGAAGAGAGGGCGCGAGGCAATCAGCCCCAGCATTTT
TRBV29-1	TRBJ2-7	TRBD1	few	CSVEGGQGESYEQYF	TGCAGCGTTGAAGGAGGGCAGGGGGAATCCTACGAGCAGTACTTC
TRBV7-9	TRBJ2-6	NA	NA	CASSSSPTGYGANVLTF	TGTGCCAGCAGCTCCTCCCCTACAGGGTACGGGGCCAACGTCCTGACTTTC
TRBV28	TRBJ1-2	TRBD1	NA	CASSVPGTGAAGYTF	TGTGCCAGCAGTGTACCTGGGACAGGGGCTGCTGGCTACACCTTC
TRBV15	TRBJ2-6	NA	few	CATSRAMSGANVLTF	TGTGCCACCAGCAGAGCCATGTCTGGGGCCAACGTCCTGACTTTC
TRBV5-4	TRBJ1-1	TRBD1	NA	CASSFPGTGDAEAFF	TGTGCCAGCAGCTTCCCCGGGACAGGGGACGCTGAAGCTTTCTTT
TRBV28	TRBJ1-5	TRBD1	NA	CASIRFGGTARQSGQPQHF	TGTGCCAGCATTAGGTTTGGAGGGACAGCAAGGCAAAGTGGACAGCCCCAGCATTTT
TRBV30	TRBJ2-7	NA	NA	CAWSHEGEQYF	TGTGCCTGGAGTCATGAGGGCGAGCAGTACTTC
TRBV5-1	TRBJ1-1	TRBD1	NA	CASSFTGDTEAFF	TGCGCCAGCAGCTTCACAGGGGACACTGAAGCTTTCTTT